Detailed here is one T cell receptor beta chain. What it binds is unknown. The sample belongs to a study of long-term antiretroviral therapy in people with HIV. Overall study results and limits: Blood was collected between about 2003 and 2018, possibly under older ART regimens. Repertoire composition at all time points was dominated by clones that had expanded before ART.

The germline V gene encodes CDR1 SGHRS and CDR2 YFSETQ. The CDR3 consists of 14 residues. The V end lost 2 bases, the J end lost 2 bases, and 9 bases lay between the germline ends. Run at survey level, the immunoSEQ assay was version v3.0. Per-sample sequencing targets were roughly 35,000-55,000 T-cell genomes. Generated by immunoSEQ multiplex PCR, the TCRdb table keeps only in-frame clones and is missing some. The sample holds under 35,000 clones, approximately 93% seen once. This TCR came from a woman in her forties or fifties with HIV. The sample was unsorted PBMCs, taken around 5 years after starting antiretroviral therapy. This chain links TRBV5-1 with TRBJ2-3; D is unclear. The CDR3 bases are TGCGCCAGCAGCTTCCAGACGGACACAGATACGCAGTATTTT. It translates to CASSFQTDTDTQYF.